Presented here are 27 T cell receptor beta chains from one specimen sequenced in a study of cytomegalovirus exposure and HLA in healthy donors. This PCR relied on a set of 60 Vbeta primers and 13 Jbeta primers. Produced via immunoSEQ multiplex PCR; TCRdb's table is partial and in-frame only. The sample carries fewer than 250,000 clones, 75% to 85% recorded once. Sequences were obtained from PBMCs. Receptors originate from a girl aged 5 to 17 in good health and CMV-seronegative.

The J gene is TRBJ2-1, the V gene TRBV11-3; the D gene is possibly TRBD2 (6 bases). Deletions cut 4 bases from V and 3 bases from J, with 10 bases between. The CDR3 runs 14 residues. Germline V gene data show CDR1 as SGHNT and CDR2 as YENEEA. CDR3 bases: TGTGCCAGCAGCTCTAGGACTAACTACAATGAGCAGTTCTTC. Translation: CASSSRTNYNEQFF.

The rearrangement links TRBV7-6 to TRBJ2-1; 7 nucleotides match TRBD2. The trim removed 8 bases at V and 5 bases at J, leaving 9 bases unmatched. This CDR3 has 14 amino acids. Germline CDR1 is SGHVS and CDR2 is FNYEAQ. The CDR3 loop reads CASSLLATHNEQFF. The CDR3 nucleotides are TGTGCCAGCTCCCTACTAGCGACCCACAATGAGCAGTTCTTC. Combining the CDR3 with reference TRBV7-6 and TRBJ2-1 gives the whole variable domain GAGVSQSPRYKVTKRGQDVALRCDPISGHVSLYWYRQALGQGPEFLTYFNYEAQQDKSGLPNDRFSAERPEGSISTLTIQRTEQRDSAMYRCASSLLATHNEQFFGPGTRLTVL.

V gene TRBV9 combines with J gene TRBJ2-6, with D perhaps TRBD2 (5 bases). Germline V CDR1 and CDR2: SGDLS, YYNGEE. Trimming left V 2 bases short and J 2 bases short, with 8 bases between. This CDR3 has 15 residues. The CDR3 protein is CASSVGVTGANVLTF. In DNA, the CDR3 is TGTGCCAGCAGCGTCGGGGTCACTGGGGCCAACGTCCTGACTTTC. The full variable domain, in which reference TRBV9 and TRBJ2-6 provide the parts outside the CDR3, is DSGVTQTPKHLITATGQRVTLRCSPRSGDLSVYWYQQSLDQGLQFLIQYYNGEERAKGNILERFSAQQFPDLHSELNLSSLELGDSALYFCASSVGVTGANVLTFGAGSRLTVL.

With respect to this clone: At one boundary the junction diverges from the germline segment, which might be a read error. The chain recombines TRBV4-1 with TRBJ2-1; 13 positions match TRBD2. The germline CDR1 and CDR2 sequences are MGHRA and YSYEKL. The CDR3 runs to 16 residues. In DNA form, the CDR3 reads TGCGCCGGCAGCCAGAGGACTAGCGGGAGCTACAATGAGCAGTTCTTC. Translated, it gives CAGSQRTSGSYNEQFF.

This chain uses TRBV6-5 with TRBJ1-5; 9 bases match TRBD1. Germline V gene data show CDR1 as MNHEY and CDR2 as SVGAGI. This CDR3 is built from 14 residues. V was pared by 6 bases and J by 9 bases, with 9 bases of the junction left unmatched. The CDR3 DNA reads TGTGCCAGCAGACGCTCCGGGACAGGGATGCCCCAGCATTTT. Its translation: CASRRSGTGMPQHF.

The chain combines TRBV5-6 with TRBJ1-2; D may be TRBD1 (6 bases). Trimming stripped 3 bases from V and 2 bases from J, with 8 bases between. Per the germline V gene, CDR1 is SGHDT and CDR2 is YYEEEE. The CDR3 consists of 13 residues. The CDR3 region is CASSSRGNYGYTF. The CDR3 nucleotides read TGTGCCAGCAGCTCAAGGGGGAACTATGGCTACACCTTC.

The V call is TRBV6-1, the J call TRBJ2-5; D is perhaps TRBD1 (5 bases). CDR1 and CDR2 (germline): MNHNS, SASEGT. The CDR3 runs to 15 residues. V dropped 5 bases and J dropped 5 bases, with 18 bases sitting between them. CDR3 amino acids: CASSHGPLRAETQYF. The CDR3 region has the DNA TGTGCCAGCAGTCATGGGCCCCTCAGGGCGGAGACCCAGTACTTC.

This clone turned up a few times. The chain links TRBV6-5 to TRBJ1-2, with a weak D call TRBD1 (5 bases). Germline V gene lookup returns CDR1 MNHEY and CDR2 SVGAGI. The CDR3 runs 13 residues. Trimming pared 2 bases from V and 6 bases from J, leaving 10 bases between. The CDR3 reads CASSYGGVDGYTF. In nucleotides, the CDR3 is TGTGCCAGCAGTTACGGAGGGGTTGATGGCTACACCTTC.

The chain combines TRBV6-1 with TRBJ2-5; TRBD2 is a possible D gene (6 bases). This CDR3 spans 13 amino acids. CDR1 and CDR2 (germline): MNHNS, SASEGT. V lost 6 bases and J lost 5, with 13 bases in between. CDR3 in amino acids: CASRGGPGETQYF. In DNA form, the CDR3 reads TGTGCCAGCAGGGGGGGACCTGGGGAGACCCAGTACTTC.

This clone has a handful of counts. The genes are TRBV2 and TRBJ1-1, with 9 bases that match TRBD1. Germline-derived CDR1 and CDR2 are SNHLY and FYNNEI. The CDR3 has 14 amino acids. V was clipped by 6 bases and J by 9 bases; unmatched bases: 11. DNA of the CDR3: TGTGCCAGCAGCCGGGACAGGGATCCCCCGAAAGCTTTCTTT. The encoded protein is CASSRDRDPPKAFF.

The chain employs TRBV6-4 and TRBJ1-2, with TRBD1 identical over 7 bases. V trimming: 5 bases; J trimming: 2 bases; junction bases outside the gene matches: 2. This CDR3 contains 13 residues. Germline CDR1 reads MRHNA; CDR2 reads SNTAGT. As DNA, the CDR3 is TGTGCCAGCAGTAAACAGGGGAACTATGGCTACACCTTC. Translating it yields CASSKQGNYGYTF.

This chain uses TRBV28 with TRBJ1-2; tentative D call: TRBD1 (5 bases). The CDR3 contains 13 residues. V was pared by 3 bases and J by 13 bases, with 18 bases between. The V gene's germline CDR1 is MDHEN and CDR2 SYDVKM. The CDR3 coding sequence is TGTGCCAGCAGTTTTGAAGGGGCCCCTCTAGGCACCTTC. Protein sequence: CASSFEGAPLGTF.

The CDR3 region has the DNA TGTGCCAGCAGCGTAGCGATAGGGACAGGGGGCTCTGGAAACACCATATATTTT. Translated: CASSVAIGTGGSGNTIYF. The chain couples TRBV9 to TRBJ1-3, with 11 nucleotides matching TRBD1. The germline V gene has CDR1 SGDLS and CDR2 YYNGEE. V dropped 0 bases and J dropped 0; count of bases not matched to a gene: 5. The CDR3 spans 18 residues.

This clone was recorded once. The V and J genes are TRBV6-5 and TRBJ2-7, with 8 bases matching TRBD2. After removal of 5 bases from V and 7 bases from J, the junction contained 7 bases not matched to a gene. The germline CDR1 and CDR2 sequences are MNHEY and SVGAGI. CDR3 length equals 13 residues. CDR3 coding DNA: TGTGCCAGCAGTGTCCCCGCGGGGGGAGAGCAGTACTTC. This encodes CASSVPAGGEQYF.

CDR3 residues: CASRPTGGGTEAFF. CDR3 in DNA: TGTGCCAGCAGACCTACAGGGGGGGGCACTGAAGCTTTCTTT. The V call is TRBV7-3, the J call TRBJ1-1; 8 bases match TRBD1. This CDR3 contains 14 residues. Germline-derived CDR1 and CDR2 are SGHTA and FQGTGA. Losses at the gene ends were 6 bases for V and 4 bases for J; bases not matched to a gene: 7.

The CDR3 reads CASSWTDLGNQPQHF. For the CDR3, the DNA is TGTGCCAGCAGTTGGACAGACCTCGGCAATCAGCCCCAGCATTTT. This sequence joins TRBV2 and TRBJ1-5; D may be TRBD1 (6 bases). Germline V gives CDR1 SNHLY, CDR2 FYNNEI. The CDR3 has 15 residues. Trimming took off 5 bases at V and 2 bases at J, with 13 bases between the two ends. Together with reference TRBV2 and TRBJ1-5, the CDR3 gives the full variable domain: EPEVTQTPSHQVTQMGQEVILRCVPISNHLYFYWYRQILGQKVEFLVSFYNNEISEKSEIFDDQFSVERPDGSNFTLKIRSTKLEDSAMYFCASSWTDLGNQPQHFGDGTRLSIL.

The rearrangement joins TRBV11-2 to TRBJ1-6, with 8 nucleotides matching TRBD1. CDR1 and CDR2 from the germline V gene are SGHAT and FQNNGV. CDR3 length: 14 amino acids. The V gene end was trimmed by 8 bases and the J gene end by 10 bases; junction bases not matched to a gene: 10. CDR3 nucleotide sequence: TGTGCCAGCGGCGACAGGGGTGGAGGGTCACCCCTCCACTTT. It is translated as CASGDRGGGSPLHF.

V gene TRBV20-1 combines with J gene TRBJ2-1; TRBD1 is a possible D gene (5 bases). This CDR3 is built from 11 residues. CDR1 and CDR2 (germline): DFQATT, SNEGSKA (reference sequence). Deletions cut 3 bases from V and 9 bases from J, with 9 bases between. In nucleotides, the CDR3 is TGCAGTGCTAGGGGAAGGGGTGAGCAGTTCTTC. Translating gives CSARGRGEQFF.

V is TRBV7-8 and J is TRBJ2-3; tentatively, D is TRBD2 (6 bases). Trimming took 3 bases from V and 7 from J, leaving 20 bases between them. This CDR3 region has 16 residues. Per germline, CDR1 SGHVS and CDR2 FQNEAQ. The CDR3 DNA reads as TGTGCCAGCAGCTTGTTGGGACTCGCGGAGGCCAATACGCAGTATTTT. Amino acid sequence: CASSLLGLAEANTQYF.

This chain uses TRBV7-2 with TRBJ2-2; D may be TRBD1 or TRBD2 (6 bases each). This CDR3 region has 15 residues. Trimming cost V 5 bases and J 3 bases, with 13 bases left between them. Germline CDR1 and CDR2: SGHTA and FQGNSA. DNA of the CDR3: TGTGCCAGCAGCCTAGGGGGGCCCCACACCGGGGAGCTGTTTTTT. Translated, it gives CASSLGGPHTGELFF.

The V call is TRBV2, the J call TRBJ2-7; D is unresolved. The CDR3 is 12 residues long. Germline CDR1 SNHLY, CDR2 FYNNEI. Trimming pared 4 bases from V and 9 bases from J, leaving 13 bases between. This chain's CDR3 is CASSVGSTGQYF. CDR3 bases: TGTGCCAGCAGTGTAGGCTCAACGGGGCAGTACTTC.

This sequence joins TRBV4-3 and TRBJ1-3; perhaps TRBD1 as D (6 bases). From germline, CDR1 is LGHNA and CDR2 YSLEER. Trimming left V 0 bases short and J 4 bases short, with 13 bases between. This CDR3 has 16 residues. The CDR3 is CASSQDSHRAGNTIYF. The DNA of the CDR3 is TGCGCCAGCAGCCAAGATTCTCACAGGGCGGGAAACACCATATATTTT.

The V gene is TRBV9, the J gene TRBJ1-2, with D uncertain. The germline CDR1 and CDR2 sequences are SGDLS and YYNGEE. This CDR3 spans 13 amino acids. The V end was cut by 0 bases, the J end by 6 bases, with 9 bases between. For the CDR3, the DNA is TGTGCCAGCAGCGTAGTAGGGAGGGATGGCTACACCTTC. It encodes CASSVVGRDGYTF.

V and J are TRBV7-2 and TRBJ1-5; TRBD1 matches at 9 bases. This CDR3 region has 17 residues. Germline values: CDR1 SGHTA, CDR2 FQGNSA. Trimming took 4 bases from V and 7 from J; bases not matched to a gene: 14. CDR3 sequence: CASSSMALRQGGQPQHF. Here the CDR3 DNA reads TGTGCCAGCAGCTCCATGGCCCTCCGACAGGGGGGACAGCCCCAGCATTTT.

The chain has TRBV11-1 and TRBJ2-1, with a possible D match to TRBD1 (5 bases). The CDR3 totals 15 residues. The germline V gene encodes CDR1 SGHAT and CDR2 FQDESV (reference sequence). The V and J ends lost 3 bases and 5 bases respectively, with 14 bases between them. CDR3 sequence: CASSLQRGWDNEQFF. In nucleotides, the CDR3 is TGTGCCAGCAGCTTGCAAAGGGGTTGGGACAATGAGCAGTTCTTC.

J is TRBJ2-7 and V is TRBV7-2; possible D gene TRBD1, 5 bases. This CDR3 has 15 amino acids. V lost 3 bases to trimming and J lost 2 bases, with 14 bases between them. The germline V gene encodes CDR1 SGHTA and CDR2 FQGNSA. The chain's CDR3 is CASSFLSTVTYEQYF. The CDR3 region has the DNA TGTGCCAGCAGCTTCCTTTCGACAGTGACCTACGAGCAGTACTTC.

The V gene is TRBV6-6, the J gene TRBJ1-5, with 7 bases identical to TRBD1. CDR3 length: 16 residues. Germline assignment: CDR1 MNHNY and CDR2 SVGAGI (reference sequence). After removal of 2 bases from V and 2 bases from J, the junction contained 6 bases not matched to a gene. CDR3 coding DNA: TGTGCCAGCAGTTACCCCAGGGGGACCGGCAATCAGCCCCAGCATTTT. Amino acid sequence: CASSYPRGTGNQPQHF.